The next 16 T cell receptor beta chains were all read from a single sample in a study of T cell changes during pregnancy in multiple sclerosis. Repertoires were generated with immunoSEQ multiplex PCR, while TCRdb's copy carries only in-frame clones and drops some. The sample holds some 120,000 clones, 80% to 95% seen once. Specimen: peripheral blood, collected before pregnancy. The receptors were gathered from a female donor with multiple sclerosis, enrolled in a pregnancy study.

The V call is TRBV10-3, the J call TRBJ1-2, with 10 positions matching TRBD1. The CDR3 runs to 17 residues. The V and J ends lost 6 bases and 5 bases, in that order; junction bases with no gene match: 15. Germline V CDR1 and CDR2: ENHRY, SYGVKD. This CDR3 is CAIRPGTGAPDGYGYTF. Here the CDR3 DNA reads TGTGCCATCAGACCCGGGACAGGGGCCCCAGATGGGTATGGCTACACCTTC.

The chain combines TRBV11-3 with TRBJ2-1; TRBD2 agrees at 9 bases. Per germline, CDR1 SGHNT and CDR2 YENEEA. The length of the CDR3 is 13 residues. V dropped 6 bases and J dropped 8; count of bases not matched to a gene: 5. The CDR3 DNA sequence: TGTGCCAGCAGGAGAAGCGGGGGGCATGAGCAGTTCTTC. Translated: CASRRSGGHEQFF.

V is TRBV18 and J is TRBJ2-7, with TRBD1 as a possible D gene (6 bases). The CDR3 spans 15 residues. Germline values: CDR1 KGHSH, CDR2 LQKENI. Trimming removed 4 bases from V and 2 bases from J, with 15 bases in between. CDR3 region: CASSRRTAQTYEQYF. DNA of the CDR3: TGTGCCAGCTCACGACGGACAGCACAGACCTACGAGCAGTACTTC.

The DNA for the CDR3 is TGTGCCAGCAGTAAACAAAGGACAGGGGCGGAAAGTGGCTACACCTTC. The encoded protein is CASSKQRTGAESGYTF. The chain couples TRBV2 to TRBJ1-2, with 9 nucleotides matching TRBD1. The CDR3 loop spans 16 amino acids. Per the germline V gene, CDR1 is SNHLY and CDR2 is FYNNEI. V trimming: 5 bases; J trimming: 7 bases; junction bases outside the gene matches: 14.

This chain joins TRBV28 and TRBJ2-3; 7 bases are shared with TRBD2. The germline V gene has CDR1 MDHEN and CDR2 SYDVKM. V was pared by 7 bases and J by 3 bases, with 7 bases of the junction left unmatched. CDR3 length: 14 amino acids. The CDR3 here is CASTGAGATDTQYF. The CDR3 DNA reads TGTGCCAGCACCGGCGCGGGAGCAACAGATACGCAGTATTTT.

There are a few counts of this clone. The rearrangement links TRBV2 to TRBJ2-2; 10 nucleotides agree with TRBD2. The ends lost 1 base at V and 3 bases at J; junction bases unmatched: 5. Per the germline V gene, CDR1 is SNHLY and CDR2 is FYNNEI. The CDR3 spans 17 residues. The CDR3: CASSEGKGTSDTGELFF. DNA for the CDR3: TGTGCCAGCAGTGAAGGGAAGGGGACTAGCGACACCGGGGAGCTGTTTTTT.

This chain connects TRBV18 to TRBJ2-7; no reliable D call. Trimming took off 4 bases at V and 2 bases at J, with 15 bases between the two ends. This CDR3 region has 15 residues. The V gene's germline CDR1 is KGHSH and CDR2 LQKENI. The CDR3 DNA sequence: TGTGCCAGCTCACTCGTCAAAACTGCCCCCTACGAGCAGTACTTC. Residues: CASSLVKTAPYEQYF.

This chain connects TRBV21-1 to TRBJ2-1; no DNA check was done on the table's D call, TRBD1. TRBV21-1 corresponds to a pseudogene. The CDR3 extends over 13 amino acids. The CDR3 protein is CASTRTGNNEQFF. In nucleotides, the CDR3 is TGTGCCAGCACCCGGACAGGTAACAATGAGCAGTTCTTC.

Written as DNA, the CDR3 is TGTGCCAGTAGCGGGTCCCAGGGAAACACCATATATTTT. It yields the protein CASSGSQGNTIYF. The J gene is TRBJ1-3, the V gene TRBV19, with D hard to call. Germline CDR1 is LNHDA and CDR2 is SQIVND (reference sequence). V was trimmed by 6 bases and J by 4 bases, leaving 10 bases between them. The CDR3 has 13 amino acids.

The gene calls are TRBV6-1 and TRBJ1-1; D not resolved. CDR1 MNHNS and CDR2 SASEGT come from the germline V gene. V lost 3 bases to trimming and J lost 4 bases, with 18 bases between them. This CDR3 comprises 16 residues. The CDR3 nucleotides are TGTGCCAGCAGTGACAGACCGGCCCCCTCGGGCACTGAAGCTTTCTTT. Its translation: CASSDRPAPSGTEAFF.

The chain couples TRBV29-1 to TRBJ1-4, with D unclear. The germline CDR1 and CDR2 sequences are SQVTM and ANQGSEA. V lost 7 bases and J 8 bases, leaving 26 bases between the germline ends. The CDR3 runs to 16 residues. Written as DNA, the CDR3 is TGCAGCGCCAAAGGCGGGAGCCAACTCAGAGGGGAAAAACTGTTTTTT. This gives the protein CSAKGGSQLRGEKLFF.

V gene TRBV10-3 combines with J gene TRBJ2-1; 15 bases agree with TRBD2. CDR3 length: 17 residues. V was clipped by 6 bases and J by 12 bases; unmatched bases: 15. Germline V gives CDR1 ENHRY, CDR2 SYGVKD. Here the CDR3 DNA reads TGTGCCATCAGCGATGCCGGGACTAGCGGGGGGCGTCCTTGGCAGTTCTTC. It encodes CAISDAGTSGGRPWQFF.

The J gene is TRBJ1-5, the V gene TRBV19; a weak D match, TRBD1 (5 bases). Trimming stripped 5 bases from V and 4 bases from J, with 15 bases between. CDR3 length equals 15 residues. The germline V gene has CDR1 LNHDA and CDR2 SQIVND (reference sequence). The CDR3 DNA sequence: TGTGCCAGTAGTCCCATGGCGGGGGGGAATCAGCCCCAGCATTTT. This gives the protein CASSPMAGGNQPQHF.

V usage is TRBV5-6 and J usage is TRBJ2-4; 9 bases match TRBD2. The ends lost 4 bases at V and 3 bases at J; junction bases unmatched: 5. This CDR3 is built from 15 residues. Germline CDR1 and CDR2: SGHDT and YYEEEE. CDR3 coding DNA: TGTGCCAGCAGCCGGCTAGCGGGAAACAAAAACATTCAGTACTTC. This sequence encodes CASSRLAGNKNIQYF.

The CDR3 loop reads CASSLYELAGYNEQFF. In nucleotides, the CDR3 is TGTGCCAGCAGCTTGTACGAACTAGCGGGATATAATGAGCAGTTCTTC. V gene TRBV5-6 combines with J gene TRBJ2-1, with 10 positions matching TRBD2. The CDR3 contains 16 residues. The V and J ends lost 1 base and 7 bases, in that order; junction bases with no gene match: 8. CDR1 and CDR2 from the germline V gene are SGHDT and YYEEEE.

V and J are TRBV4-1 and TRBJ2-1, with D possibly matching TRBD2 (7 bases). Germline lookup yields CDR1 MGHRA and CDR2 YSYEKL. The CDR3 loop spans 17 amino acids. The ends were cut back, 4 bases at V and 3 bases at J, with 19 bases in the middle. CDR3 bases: TGCGCCAGCAGCCTTAGCGGAGGGGGGGTTTACTACAATGAGCAGTTCTTC. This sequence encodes CASSLSGGGVYYNEQFF.